The sequence of this T cell receptor beta chain was determined in a study of T cell clonality in common variable immunodeficiency. Study-wide results and caveats: Common variable immunodeficiency TCR beta sequences reportedly had fewer deletions and N-nucleotide insertions.

Using immunoSEQ multiplex PCR, the repertoire was profiled, and TCRdb retains in-frame clones only, with some absent. Reported are approximately 60,000 clones, none seen only once; the ten largest carry 0.83%. The sample holds many counts of this clone. Its antigen is still unknown. The TCR sequence derives from a person aged 18-70 years in good health. The sample consisted of peripheral blood mononuclear cells.

The part of the CDR3 DNA that was read is TGTGCCAGCAGTTCAGCGACAGATACG. Its protein is CASSSATDT. The full CDR3 protein reads CASSSATDTQYF. The chain links TRBV5-4 to TRBJ2-3; D ambiguous. With the read ending 3 residues before the CDR3 end, the germline J gene is used to fill in that end. The germline CDR1 and CDR2 sequences are SGHNT and YYREEE (reference sequence). The CDR3 is 12 amino acids. Trimming removed 5 bases from V and 3 bases from J, with 7 bases in between.